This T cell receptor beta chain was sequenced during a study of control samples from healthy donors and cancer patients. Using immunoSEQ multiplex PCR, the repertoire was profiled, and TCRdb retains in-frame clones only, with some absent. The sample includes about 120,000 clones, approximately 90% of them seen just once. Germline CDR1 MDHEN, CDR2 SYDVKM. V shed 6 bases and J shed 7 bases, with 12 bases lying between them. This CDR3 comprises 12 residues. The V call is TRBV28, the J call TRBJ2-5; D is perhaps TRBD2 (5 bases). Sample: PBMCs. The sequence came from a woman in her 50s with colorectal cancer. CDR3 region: CASRDPGVTQYF. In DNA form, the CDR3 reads TGTGCCAGCAGGGACCCCGGGGTGACCCAGTACTTC.